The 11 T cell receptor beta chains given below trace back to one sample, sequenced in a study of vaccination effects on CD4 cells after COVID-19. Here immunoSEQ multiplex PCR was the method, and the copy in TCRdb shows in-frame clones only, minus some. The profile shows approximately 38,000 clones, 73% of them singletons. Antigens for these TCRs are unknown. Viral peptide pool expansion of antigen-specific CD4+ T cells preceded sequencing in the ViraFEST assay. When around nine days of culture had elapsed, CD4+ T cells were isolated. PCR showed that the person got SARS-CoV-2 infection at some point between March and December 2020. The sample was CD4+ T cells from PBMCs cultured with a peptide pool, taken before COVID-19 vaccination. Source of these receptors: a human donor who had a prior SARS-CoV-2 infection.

The CDR3 DNA follows: TGTGCCACCAGCCCTTTTTTAGGACAATACCAAGAGACCCAGTACTTC. This encodes CATSPFLGQYQETQYF. The chain uses TRBV15 and TRBJ2-5, with D possibly being TRBD1 (5 bases). V lost 5 bases, J lost 0 bases, and 16 bases lay in between. From germline, CDR1 is LNHNV and CDR2 YYDKDF (reference sequence). This CDR3 is built from 16 residues.

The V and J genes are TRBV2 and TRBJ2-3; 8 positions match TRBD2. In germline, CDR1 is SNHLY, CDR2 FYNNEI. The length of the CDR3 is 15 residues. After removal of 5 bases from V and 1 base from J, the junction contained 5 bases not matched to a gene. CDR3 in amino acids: CASSRTGGGTDTQYF. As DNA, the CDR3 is TGTGCCAGCAGTAGGACCGGGGGGGGCACAGATACGCAGTATTTT.

CDR3 sequence reads: CASSERRLASTDTQYF. DNA of the CDR3: TGTGCCAGCAGTGAACGGCGTCTAGCGAGCACAGATACGCAGTATTTT. The rearrangement uses TRBV2 and TRBJ2-3; perhaps TRBD2 as D (6 bases). V lost 2 bases to trimming and J lost 0 bases, with 12 bases between them. The CDR3 has 16 residues. Germline loops: CDR1 SNHLY, CDR2 FYNNEI.

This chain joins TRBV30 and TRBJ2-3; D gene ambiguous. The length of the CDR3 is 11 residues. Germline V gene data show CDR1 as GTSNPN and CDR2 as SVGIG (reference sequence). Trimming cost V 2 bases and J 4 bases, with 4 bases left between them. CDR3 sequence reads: CAWSIADTQYF. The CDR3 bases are TGTGCCTGGAGTATTGCAGATACGCAGTATTTT.

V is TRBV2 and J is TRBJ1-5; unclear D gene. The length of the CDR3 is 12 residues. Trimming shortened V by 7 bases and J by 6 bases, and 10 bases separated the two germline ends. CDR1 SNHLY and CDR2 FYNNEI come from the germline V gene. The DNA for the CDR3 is TGTGCCAGCACTAAGGACGGTCAGCCCCAGCATTTT. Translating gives CASTKDGQPQHF.

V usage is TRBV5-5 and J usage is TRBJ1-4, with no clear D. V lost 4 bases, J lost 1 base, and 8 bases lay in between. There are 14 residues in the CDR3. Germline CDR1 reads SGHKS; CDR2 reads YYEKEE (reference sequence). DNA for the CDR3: TGTGCCAGCAGCCTAGTAGGAACTAATGAAAAACTGTTTTTT. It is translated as CASSLVGTNEKLFF. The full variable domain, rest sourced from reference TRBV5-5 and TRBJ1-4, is DAGVTQSPTHLIKTRGQQVTLRCSPISGHKSVSWYQQVLGQGPQFIFQYYEKEERGRGNFPDRFSARQFPNYSSELNVNALLLGDSALYLCASSLVGTNEKLFFGSGTQLSVL.

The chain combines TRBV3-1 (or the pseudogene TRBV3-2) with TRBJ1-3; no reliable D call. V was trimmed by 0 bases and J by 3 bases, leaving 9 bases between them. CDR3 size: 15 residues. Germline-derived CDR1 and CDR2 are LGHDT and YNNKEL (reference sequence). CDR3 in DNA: TGTGCCAGCAGCCAAGATTGGGCGGATGGAAACACCATATATTTT. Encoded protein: CASSQDWADGNTIYF.

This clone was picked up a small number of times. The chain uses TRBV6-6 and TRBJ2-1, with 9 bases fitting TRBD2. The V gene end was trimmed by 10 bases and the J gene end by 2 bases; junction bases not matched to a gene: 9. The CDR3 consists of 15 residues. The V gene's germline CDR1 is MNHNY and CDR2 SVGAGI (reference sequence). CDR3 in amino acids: CATLSGTSPYNEQFF. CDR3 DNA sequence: TGTGCCACCTTGTCCGGGACTAGCCCCTACAATGAGCAGTTCTTC.

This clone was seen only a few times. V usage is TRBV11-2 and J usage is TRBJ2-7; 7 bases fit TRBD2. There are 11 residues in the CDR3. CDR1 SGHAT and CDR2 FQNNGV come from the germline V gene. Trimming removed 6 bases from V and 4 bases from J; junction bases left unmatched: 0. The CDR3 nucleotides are TGTGCCAGCAGGGGGGGGTACGAGCAGTACTTC. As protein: CASRGGYEQYF.

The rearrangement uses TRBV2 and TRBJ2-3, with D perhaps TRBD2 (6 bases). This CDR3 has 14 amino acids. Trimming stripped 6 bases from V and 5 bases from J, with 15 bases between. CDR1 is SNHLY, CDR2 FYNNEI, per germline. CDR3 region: CASSPPMTRDTQYF. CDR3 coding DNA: TGTGCCAGCAGCCCCCCAATGACTAGAGATACGCAGTATTTT. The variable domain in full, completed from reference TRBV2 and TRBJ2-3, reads EPEVTQTPSHQVTQMGQEVILRCVPISNHLYFYWYRQILGQKVEFLVSFYNNEISEKSEIFDDQFSVERPDGSNFTLKIRSTKLEDSAMYFCASSPPMTRDTQYFGPGTRLTVL.

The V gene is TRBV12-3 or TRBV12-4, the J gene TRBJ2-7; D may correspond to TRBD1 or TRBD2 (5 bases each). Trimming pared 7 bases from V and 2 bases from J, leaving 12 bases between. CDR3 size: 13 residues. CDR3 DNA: TGTGCCAGCAATCTACGGGGCACCTACGAGCAGTACTTC. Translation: CASNLRGTYEQYF.